This TCR beta chain was captured in a study of T cells and copy number aberrations in small-cell lung cancer. Clones were read by immunoSEQ multiplex PCR, and TCRdb kept only the in-frame ones, dropping some. This sample carries about 540 clones, around 90% of them seen once, and the ten largest clones take over 3.5%. Concerning this clone itself: Antigen specificity is unknown.

Limited-stage small-cell lung cancer patients underwent surgery between 2008 and 2020. Study outcomes and limitations: Adjacent lung showed higher T-cell richness and clonality than tumors; density difference nonsignificant. The study's sample size was small, so findings need validation. Copy number aberration burden correlated negatively with tumor T-cell density, richness, clonality.

The germline CDR1 and CDR2 sequences are SNHLY and FYNNEI. The CDR3 spans 13 residues. The ends were cut back, 8 bases at V and 4 bases at J, with 14 bases in the middle. The receptor was isolated from a man between 45 and 60 years old with small cell lung cancer. The sample comprised tumor tissue. The chain recombines TRBV2 with TRBJ1-2; D unresolved. Here the CDR3 DNA reads TGTGCCAGCGGCATGATTAGGACCTATGGCTACACCTTC. This encodes CASGMIRTYGYTF.